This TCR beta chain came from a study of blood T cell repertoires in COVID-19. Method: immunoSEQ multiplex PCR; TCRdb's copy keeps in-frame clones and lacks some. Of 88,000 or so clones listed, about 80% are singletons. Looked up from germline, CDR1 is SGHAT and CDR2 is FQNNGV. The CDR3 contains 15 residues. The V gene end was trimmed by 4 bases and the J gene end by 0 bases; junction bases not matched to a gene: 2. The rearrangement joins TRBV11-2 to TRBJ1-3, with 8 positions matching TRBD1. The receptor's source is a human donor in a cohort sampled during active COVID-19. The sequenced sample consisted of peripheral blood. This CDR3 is CASSYGQGSGNTIYF. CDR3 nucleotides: TGTGCCAGCAGCTACGGACAGGGCTCTGGAAACACCATATATTTT.